The text below deals with one TCR beta chain. The second PCR ran about 6 to 12 cycles with a sample-barcoded 5' primer and J-beta primers. TCRdb re-called the 5' RACE reads with MiXCR, one entry per CDR3 protein. The sample has some 1.6 million distinct CDR3 sequences, around 36% seen once; the top ten hold around 11%. This sample is part of a study of blood T cells in healthy people across ages. This CDR3 has 15 residues. The germline gives CDR1 SGHRS, CDR2 YFSETQ. V lost 0 bases to trimming and J lost 3 bases; unmatched junction nucleotides: 2. Sequenced: blood. The chain carries TRBV5-1 and TRBJ2-5; 10 bases map to TRBD2. The TCR was taken from a woman in her twenties or thirties in good health. CDR3 DNA: TGCGCCAGCAGCTTGGAAGCGGGGGGGAAAGAGACCCAGTACTTC. This gives the protein CASSLEAGGKETQYF.